The clone carrying this T cell receptor beta chain was seen only once. This specimen belongs to a study of blood T cell repertoires in COVID-19. Overall study: T cells, B-cell-depleted T cells, or PBMCs provided the cDNA or gDNA that served as material.

The length of the CDR3 is 15 residues. CDR1 and CDR2 from the germline V gene are SGHKS and YYEKEE (reference sequence). V dropped 2 bases and J dropped 0; count of bases not matched to a gene: 3. The data were produced by immunoSEQ multiplex PCR, yet TCRdb's version contains in-frame clones alone and is incomplete. This table has some 87,000 clones, 80% to 90% appearing once. The rearrangement uses TRBV5-5 and TRBJ2-3; 7 positions agree with TRBD1. The sequence was collected from a man at least 80 years old with active or convalescent COVID-19. Sequenced material: peripheral blood. In DNA form, the CDR3 reads TGTGCCAGCAGCTTCCTACAGGGGAGCACAGATACGCAGTATTTT. This codes for CASSFLQGSTDTQYF.